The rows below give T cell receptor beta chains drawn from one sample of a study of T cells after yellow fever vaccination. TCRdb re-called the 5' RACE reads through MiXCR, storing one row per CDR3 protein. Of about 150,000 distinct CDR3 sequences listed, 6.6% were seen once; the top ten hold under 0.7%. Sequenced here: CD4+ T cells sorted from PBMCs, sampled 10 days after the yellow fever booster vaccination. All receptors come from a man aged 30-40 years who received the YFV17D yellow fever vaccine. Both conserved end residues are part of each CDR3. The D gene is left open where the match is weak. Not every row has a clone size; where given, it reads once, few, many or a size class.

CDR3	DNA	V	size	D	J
CASSRDLAGSTDTQYF	TGCGCCAGCAGCCGTGACCTGGCGGGAAGCACAGATACGCAGTATTTT	TRBV5-1	many	.	TRBJ2-3
CASSREQGETQYF	TGCGCCAGCAGTAGGGAACAGGGAGAGACCCAGTACTTC	TRBV5-1	many	.	TRBJ2-5
CASSESYRGEPQHF	TGCGCCAGCAGTGAGTCGTACAGGGGAGAGCCCCAGCATTTT	TRBV10-2	many	TRBD1	TRBJ1-5
CASSLVGVVSGNTIYF	TGTGCCAGCAGCTTAGTTGGCGTGGTATCTGGAAACACCATATATTTT	TRBV7-2	many	.	TRBJ1-3
CSAAGTGVSDTQYF	TGCAGTGCTGCCGGGACAGGGGTCTCAGATACGCAGTATTTT	TRBV20-1	many	TRBD1	TRBJ2-3
CSAPRPFPPYEQYF	TGCAGTGCTCCTCGACCCTTTCCCCCTTACGAGCAGTACTTC	TRBV20-1	many	.	TRBJ2-7
CASSQNPFPGGAGTQYF	TGCGCCAGCAGCCAAAACCCCTTCCCGGGGGGGGCGGGGACCCAGTACTTC	TRBV4-3	few	TRBD2	TRBJ2-5
CASRVGGGEQFF	TGTGCCAGTAGAGTTGGGGGAGGTGAGCAGTTCTTC	TRBV19	many	.	TRBJ2-1
CASSLVARSYEQYF	TGTGCCAGCAGCTTAGTTGCCAGGTCCTACGAGCAGTACTTC	TRBV7-9	many	.	TRBJ2-7
CSARIAGGNTGELFF	TGCAGTGCTAGAATAGCGGGAGGTAATACCGGGGAGCTGTTTTTT	TRBV20-1	many	TRBD2	TRBJ2-2
CASSIGTGTGVNEQYF	TGTGCCAGTAGTATAGGAACCGGGACAGGCGTGAACGAGCAGTACTTC	TRBV19	.	TRBD1	TRBJ2-7
CASSLGDRGLLQYF	TGTGCCAGCAGCTTGGGCGACAGGGGGCTATTGCAGTACTTC	TRBV5-6	many	TRBD1	TRBJ2-7
CASSFPQGYEQYF	TGCGCCAGCAGCTTTCCTCAGGGTTACGAGCAGTACTTC	TRBV5-1	many	.	TRBJ2-7
CASSLSGLAGNEQYF	TGTGCCAGCAGTTTATCGGGACTAGCGGGGAACGAGCAGTACTTC	TRBV12-3/TRBV12-4	many	TRBD2	TRBJ2-7
CASSSGQSSYNEQFF	TGTGCCAGCAGCTCGGGACAGAGCTCCTACAATGAGCAGTTCTTC	TRBV5-4	few	TRBD1	TRBJ2-1
CASSLVPGAKNIQYF	TGTGCCAGCAGCTTAGTTCCGGGGGCCAAAAACATTCAGTACTTC	TRBV7-8	many	.	TRBJ2-4
CASNMGIWDTQYF	TGTGCCAGCAATATGGGGATCTGGGATACGCAGTATTTT	TRBV2	many	.	TRBJ2-3
CASSPRWTSGSSDTQYF	TGTGCCAGTAGTCCCCGATGGACTAGCGGGAGTTCGGATACGCAGTATTTT	TRBV19	many	TRBD2	TRBJ2-3
CSANRDSTLGSQYF	TGCAGTGCAAATCGGGACAGCACTCTTGGATCGCAGTACTTC	TRBV20-1	many	TRBD1	TRBJ2-7
CSANGLAGLDTQYF	TGCAGTGCCAACGGACTAGCGGGGCTAGATACGCAGTATTTT	TRBV20-1	many	TRBD2	TRBJ2-3
CASTRDTPGVRGTGELFF	TGCGCCAGCACCCGGGACACCCCTGGTGTTAGGGGCACCGGGGAGCTGTTTTTT	TRBV5-1	many	.	TRBJ2-2
CASSLGGFTGELFF	TGTGCCAGCAGCCTGGGGGGGTTCACCGGGGAGCTGTTTTTT	TRBV7-2	many	TRBD2	TRBJ2-2
CASSYGQVGEQYF	TGTGCCAGCAGCTACGGACAGGTTGGCGAGCAGTACTTC	TRBV7-2	many	TRBD1	TRBJ2-7
CSAGGGSATYEQYF	TGCAGTGCGGGAGGGGGTAGCGCCACCTACGAGCAGTACTTC	TRBV20-1	many	.	TRBJ2-7
CASSRTSARGDTQYF	TGTGCCAGCAGCCGTACTAGCGCCCGAGGAGATACGCAGTATTTT	TRBV7-2	many	TRBD2	TRBJ2-3
CSARGAHAGRAVPEQYF	TGCAGCGCCCGAGGTGCCCACGCGGGGAGGGCCGTTCCCGAGCAGTACTTC	TRBV29-1	many	TRBD2	TRBJ2-7
CASSLATADEQYF	TGTGCCAGCAGCTTAGCCACAGCGGACGAGCAGTACTTC	TRBV7-2	few	.	TRBJ2-7
CSALRGGRGEKLFF	TGCAGTGCTCTTAGGGGGGGACGTGGTGAAAAACTGTTTTTT	TRBV20-1	.	.	TRBJ1-4
CASSLGLAASTDTQYF	TGCGCCAGCAGCTTGGGACTAGCGGCTAGCACAGATACGCAGTATTTT	TRBV5-1	many	TRBD2	TRBJ2-3
CASSLTGSQVYEQYF	TGCGCCAGCAGCTTGACGGGGAGCCAGGTCTACGAGCAGTACTTC	TRBV5-1	many	.	TRBJ2-7
CASRGFDSSYNEQFF	TGTGCCAGCAGAGGCTTCGATAGCTCCTACAATGAGCAGTTCTTC	TRBV5-6	many	.	TRBJ2-1
CASSLDRVVDTQYF	TGTGCCAGCAGCTTAGACAGGGTCGTAGATACGCAGTATTTT	TRBV11-2	many	.	TRBJ2-3
CSARDTAPATQYF	TGCAGTGCTAGAGATACAGCCCCCGCGACCCAGTACTTC	TRBV20-1	many	.	TRBJ2-5
CASSYNQQERSTDTQYF	TGCGCCAGCAGCTACAATCAACAGGAGCGAAGCACAGATACGCAGTATTTT	TRBV5-1	few	.	TRBJ2-3
CASSYSSGLWEKLFF	TGTGCCAGCAGTTACTCGAGTGGGCTCTGGGAAAAACTGTTTTTT	TRBV6-5	many	.	TRBJ1-4
CASTDLETQYF	TGTGCCAGCACCGACTTAGAGACCCAGTACTTC	TRBV7-9	.	.	TRBJ2-5
CSASLRTVNYNEQFF	TGCAGTGCAAGCCTACGGACAGTAAATTACAATGAGCAGTTCTTC	TRBV20-1	many	.	TRBJ2-1
CASRLIGAVGQETQYF	TGTGCCAGCAGGCTTATAGGTGCAGTGGGTCAAGAGACCCAGTACTTC	TRBV28	many	.	TRBJ2-5
CSAPRSGSRTDTQYF	TGCAGTGCTCCGAGGAGCGGGAGCCGCACAGATACGCAGTATTTT	TRBV20-1	many	TRBD2	TRBJ2-3
CANPTVISYEQYF	TGCGCCAACCCTACCGTCATCTCCTACGAGCAGTACTTC	TRBV5-1	many	.	TRBJ2-7
CASSLIGQVPAHEQYF	TGTGCCAGCAGTTTAATCGGGCAGGTACCTGCACACGAGCAGTACTTC	TRBV12-3/TRBV12-4	many	.	TRBJ2-7
CASRTDRNYEQYF	TGTGCCAGCAGGACGGACAGGAACTACGAGCAGTACTTC	TRBV27	many	TRBD1	TRBJ2-7
CASSYSIRAHEQYF	TGTGCCAGCAGTTACTCGATTAGGGCCCACGAGCAGTACTTC	TRBV6-5	many	.	TRBJ2-7
CASSPAGLALNEQFF	TGTGCCAGCAGCCCAGCGGGACTAGCTTTGAATGAGCAGTTCTTC	TRBV3-1	many	TRBD2	TRBJ2-1
CASSVGGVTASEQFF	TGTGCCAGCAGTGTCGGGGGGGTGACAGCCAGTGAGCAGTTCTTC	TRBV6-1	many	TRBD2	TRBJ2-1
CASSLRGGTGLSYEQYF	TGTGCCAGCAGCTTGCGGGGGGGGACAGGGCTTTCCTACGAGCAGTACTTC	TRBV7-2	many	.	TRBJ2-7
CASSQPGTRNEQFF	TGTGCCAGCAGCCAACCCGGGACCCGCAATGAGCAGTTCTTC	TRBV4-2	few	.	TRBJ2-1
CASSPGLAENSYNEQFF	TGTGCCAGCAGCCCGGGACTAGCGGAAAATAGTTACAATGAGCAGTTCTTC	TRBV7-8	many	TRBD2	TRBJ2-1
CASSPPLRQALYNEQFF	TGTGCCAGCAGCCCCCCCTTACGACAGGCCCTATACAATGAGCAGTTCTTC	TRBV7-9	.	.	TRBJ2-1
CASSVTGSTDTQYF	TGTGCCAGCAGTGTTACAGGGTCCACAGATACGCAGTATTTT	TRBV2	many	.	TRBJ2-3
CSAPSGQGTKNIQYF	TGCAGTGCTCCTTCGGGACAGGGGACCAAAAACATTCAGTACTTC	TRBV20-1	many	TRBD1	TRBJ2-4